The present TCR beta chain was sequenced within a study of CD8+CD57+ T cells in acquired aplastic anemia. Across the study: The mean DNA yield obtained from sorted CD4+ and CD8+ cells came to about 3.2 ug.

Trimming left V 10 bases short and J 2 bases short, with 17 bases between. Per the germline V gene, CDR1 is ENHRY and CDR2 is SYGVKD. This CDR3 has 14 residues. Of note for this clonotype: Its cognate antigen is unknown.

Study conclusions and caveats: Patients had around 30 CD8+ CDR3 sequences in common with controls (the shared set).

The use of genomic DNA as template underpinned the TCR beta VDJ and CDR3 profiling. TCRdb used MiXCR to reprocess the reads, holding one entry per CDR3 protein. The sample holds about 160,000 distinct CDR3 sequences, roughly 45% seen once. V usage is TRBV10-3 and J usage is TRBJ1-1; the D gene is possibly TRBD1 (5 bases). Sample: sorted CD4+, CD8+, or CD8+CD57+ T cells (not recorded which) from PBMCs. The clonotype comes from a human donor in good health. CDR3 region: CASSTGTANTEAFF. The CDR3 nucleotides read TGTGCCAGCAGCACCGGGACGGCCAACACTGAAGCTTTCTTT.